The source of this T cell receptor (beta chain) is a study of T-cell reconstitution after alpha-beta-depleted transplantation in children. Looked up from germline, CDR1 is SGHRS and CDR2 is YFSETQ. The CDR3 consists of 16 residues. Trimming removed 0 bases from V and 7 bases from J; junction bases left unmatched: 8. A library of TCRbeta sequences, prepared with unique molecular identifiers, was generated. TCRdb called the PCR reads again in MiXCR, with one record for every CDR3 protein. The sample holds 250,000 to 300,000 distinct CDR3 sequences, about a tenth seen once. The receptor's source is a human donor who donated a stem cell graft to a child with SCID. Here the sequenced sample was PBMCs from the stem cell graft donor, taken from the stem cell graft. The V and J genes are TRBV5-1 and TRBJ2-1, with TRBD2 matching 9 bases. The CDR3 DNA is TGCGCCAGCAGCTTGGCCTGGGCTAGCGGGGTTAATGAGCAGTTCTTC. It specifies CASSLAWASGVNEQFF.